This TCR beta chain was sequenced in a study of Tregs in tolerant kidney transplant recipients. V lost 5 bases to trimming and J lost 2 bases, with 16 bases between them. The CDR3 loop spans 15 amino acids. Germline V lookup: CDR1 SGHVS, CDR2 FQNEAQ. Study-level findings and limits: The small number of patients limits these findings pending further validation.

As for this clone: Its matching antigen is unknown. Read data end 3 residues before the CDR3 end; the end is taken from the germline J gene.

Using immunoSEQ multiplex PCR, the repertoire was profiled, and TCRdb retains in-frame clones only, with some absent. The sample has 48,000 or so clones, and its top ten clones hold about 0.85%. The sequence was obtained from a human donor who received a combined kidney and bone marrow transplant. J is TRBJ2-7 and V is TRBV7-8; tentatively, D is TRBD1 or TRBD2 (6 bases each). This material consisted of CD4+ T cells from blood, taken before the transplant. CDR3 loop: CASSLPQGRPYEQYF. The part of the CDR3 DNA that was read is TGTGCCAGCAGCCTCCCCCAGGGGAGGCCCTACGAG.